This TCR beta chain was sequenced for a study of control samples from healthy donors and cancer patients. Some clones are missing from TCRdb's copy, which holds only in-frame ones; the method was immunoSEQ multiplex PCR. The table includes tens of thousands of clones, approximately 90% detected once. The CDR3 is 15 residues long. Per germline, CDR1 SEHNR and CDR2 FQNEAQ (reference sequence). With V trimmed by 6 bases and J by 3 bases, 6 bases remained unmatched. The rearrangement uses TRBV7-9 and TRBJ1-5; TRBD1 aligns across 9 bases. The clonotype was recovered from a woman between 35 and 50 years old with head and neck cancer. Specimen: PBMCs. The CDR3 loop is CASSWTGENNQPQHF. The CDR3 region has the DNA TGTGCCAGCAGTTGGACAGGGGAGAACAATCAGCCCCAGCATTTT.